A selection of T cell receptor beta chains follows, all from one sample in a study of T-cell memory formation after mild COVID-19. TCRdb ran MiXCR on the 5' RACE reads and lists one entry per CDR3 protein. Of a few hundred thousand distinct CDR3 sequences listed, 13% to 15% were seen once; the top ten hold about 22%. The sequencing sample was made of PBMCs or a T cell subset sorted from them (not recorded which). The receptors shown here come from a man younger than 30 who had mild COVID-19 (a few samples of this study predate the infection). Cell type and time point are not known. The CDR3 runs from the conserved cysteine through the conserved F or W. D genes are given only for firm matches. Not every row has a clone size; where given, it reads once, few, many or a size class.

j_call clone_size v_call d_call cdr3_nt cdr3_aa
TRBJ2-5 . TRBV10-3 TRBD2 TGTGCCACCCGGGGACTAGCGGGGGAGACCCAGTACTTC CATRGLAGETQYF
TRBJ1-2 many TRBV20-1 TRBD1 TGCAGTGCTCAAGAGGATGGGACAGCTAACTATGGCTACACCTTC CSAQEDGTANYGYTF
TRBJ2-2 many TRBV7-2 . TGTGCCAGCAGCTTAAGACTAGTAAACACCGGGGAGCTGTTTTTT CASSLRLVNTGELFF
TRBJ2-3 few TRBV6-5 TRBD2 TGTGCCAGCAGTCCCATCGCCGGGACTAGCGGGGCAGATACGCAGTATTTT CASSPIAGTSGADTQYF
TRBJ2-3 few TRBV11-3 TRBD2 TGTGCCAGCAGCCAGCGGGGGGGCCGGGATACGCAGTATTTT CASSQRGGRDTQYF
TRBJ2-3 . TRBV5-1 . TGCGCCAGCAGCTTGGGCCGCGGTCAGGGTAGCACAGATACGCAGTATTTT CASSLGRGQGSTDTQYF
TRBJ2-4 many TRBV25-1 . TGTGCCAGCAGTGCCTCTGTGGGGCCGGACATTCAGTACTTC CASSASVGPDIQYF
TRBJ1-1 many TRBV11-2 TRBD1 TGTGCCAGCAGCTTAGGGGAAGGGGGCGGCACTGAAGCTTTCTTT CASSLGEGGGTEAFF
TRBJ1-3 many TRBV5-4 . TGTGCCAGCAGCACCTCAACTCTGTTCTCTGGAAACACCATATATTTT CASSTSTLFSGNTIYF
TRBJ1-2 few TRBV2 . TGTGCCAGCAGTGAACTTGGGGGCGCGGGCTATGGCTACACCTTC CASSELGGAGYGYTF
TRBJ2-7 many TRBV27 . TGTGCCAGCAGTAAAACAGATAATTACGAGCAGTACTTC CASSKTDNYEQYF
TRBJ1-1 many TRBV5-1 . TGCGCCAGCAGCTTGCGGGGGTACACTGAAGCTTTCTTT CASSLRGYTEAFF
TRBJ2-2 many TRBV11-2 . TGTGCCAGCAGCGAACAAAACACCGGGGAGCTGTTTTTT CASSEQNTGELFF
TRBJ2-7 few TRBV29-1 TRBD2 TGCAGCGCCGCGGGCGGGTGGAGCGGGGGCTACGAGCAGTACTTC CSAAGGWSGGYEQYF